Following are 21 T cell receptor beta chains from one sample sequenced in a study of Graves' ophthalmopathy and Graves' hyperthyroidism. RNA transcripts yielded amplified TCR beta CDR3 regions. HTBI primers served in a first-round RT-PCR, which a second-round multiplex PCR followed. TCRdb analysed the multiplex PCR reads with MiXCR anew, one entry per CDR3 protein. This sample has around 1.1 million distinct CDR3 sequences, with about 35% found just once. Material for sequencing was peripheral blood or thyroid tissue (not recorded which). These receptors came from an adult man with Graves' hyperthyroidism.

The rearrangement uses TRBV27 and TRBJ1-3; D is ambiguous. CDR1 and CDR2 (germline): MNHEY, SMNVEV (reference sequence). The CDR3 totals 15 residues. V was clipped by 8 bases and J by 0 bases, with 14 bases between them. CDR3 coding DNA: TGTGCCAGCGGGATGTCCGGAACCTCTGGAAACACCATATATTTT. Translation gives CASGMSGTSGNTIYF.

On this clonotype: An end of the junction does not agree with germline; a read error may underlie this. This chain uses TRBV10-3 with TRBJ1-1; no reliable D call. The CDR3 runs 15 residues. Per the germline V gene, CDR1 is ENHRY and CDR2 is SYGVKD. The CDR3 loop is CASSTRRNLNTEAFF. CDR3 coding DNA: TGTGCCAGCAGTACGAGAAGAAACCTGAACACTGAAGCTTTCTTT.

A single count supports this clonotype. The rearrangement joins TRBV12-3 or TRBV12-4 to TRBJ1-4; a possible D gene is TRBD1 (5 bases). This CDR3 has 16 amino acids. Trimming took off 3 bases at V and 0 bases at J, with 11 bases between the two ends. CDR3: CASSFGPTATNEKLFF. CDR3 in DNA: TGTGCCAGCAGTTTCGGGCCGACAGCAACTAATGAAAAACTGTTTTTT.

CDR3: CASSIMGISGYTF. CDR3 nucleotides: TGTGCCAGTAGTATAATGGGAATAAGCGGCTACACCTTC. The genes are TRBV19 and TRBJ1-2; D remains unclear. The germline V gene encodes CDR1 LNHDA and CDR2 SQIVND (reference sequence). With 2 bases removed from V and 8 bases from J, the gap between germline ends came to 12 bases. This CDR3 is 13 amino acids long.

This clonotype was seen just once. The chain's CDR3 is CAISPGTSGGRYNEQFF. CDR3 nucleotides: TGTGCCATCAGCCCAGGGACTAGCGGGGGCCGTTACAATGAGCAGTTCTTC. The rearrangement joins TRBV25-1 to TRBJ2-1, with TRBD2 matching over 14 bases. J lost 4 bases, V lost 10 bases, and 12 bases had no gene match. The CDR3 is 17 residues long. The germline CDR1 and CDR2 sequences are MGHDK and SYGVNS.

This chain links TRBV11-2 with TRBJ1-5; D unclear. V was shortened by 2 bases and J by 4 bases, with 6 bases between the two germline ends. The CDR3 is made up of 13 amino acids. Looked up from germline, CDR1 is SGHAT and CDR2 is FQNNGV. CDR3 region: CASSLFKNQPQHF. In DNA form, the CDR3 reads TGTGCCAGCAGCTTATTTAAGAATCAGCCCCAGCATTTT.

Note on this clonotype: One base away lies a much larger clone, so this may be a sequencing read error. CDR3 bases: TGTGCCATCAGTTACTCGCCCGGGACAACAGCTTTCTTT. This gives the protein CAISYSPGTTAFF. V is TRBV10-3 and J is TRBJ1-1, with D possibly TRBD1 on 6 matching bases. The length of the CDR3 is 13 residues. Germline CDR1 ENHRY, CDR2 SYGVKD. V was cut by 5 bases and J by 10 bases, with 17 bases left in between.

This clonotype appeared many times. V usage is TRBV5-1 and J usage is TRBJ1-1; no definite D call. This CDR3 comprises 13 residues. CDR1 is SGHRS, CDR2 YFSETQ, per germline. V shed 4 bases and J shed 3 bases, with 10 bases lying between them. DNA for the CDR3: TGCGCCAGCAGCCTCCCGAGGTACACTGAAGCTTTCTTT. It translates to CASSLPRYTEAFF.

CDR3 in amino acids: CASSFGDRASHQYF. For the CDR3, the DNA is TGTGCCAGCAGCTTCGGGGACAGGGCTTCTCACCAGTACTTC. The rearrangement uses TRBV7-2 and TRBJ2-5; 9 bases agree with TRBD1. V lost 3 bases and J lost 10; bases outside the gene matches: 9. CDR1 SGHTA and CDR2 FQGNSA come from the germline V gene. The CDR3 spans 14 residues. The full variable domain, rest sourced from reference TRBV7-2 and TRBJ2-5, is GAGVSQSPSNKVTEKGKDVELRCDPISGHTALYWYRQSLGQGLEFLIYFQGNSAPDKSGLPSDRFSAERTGGSVSTLTIQRTQQEDSAVYLCASSFGDRASHQYFGPGTRLLVL.

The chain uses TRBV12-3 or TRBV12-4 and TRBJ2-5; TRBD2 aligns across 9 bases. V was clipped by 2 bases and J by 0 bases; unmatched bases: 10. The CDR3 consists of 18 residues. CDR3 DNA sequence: TGTGCCAGCAGTTTACGACTAGCGGAGGAGGGCTACCAAGAGACCCAGTACTTC. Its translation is CASSLRLAEEGYQETQYF.

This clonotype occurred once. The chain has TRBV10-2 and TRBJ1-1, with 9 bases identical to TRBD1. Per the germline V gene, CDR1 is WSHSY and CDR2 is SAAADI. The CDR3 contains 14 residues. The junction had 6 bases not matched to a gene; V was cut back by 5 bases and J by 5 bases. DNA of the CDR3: TGCGCCAGCAGTCGCAAGACAGGGGGGACTGAAGCTTTCTTT. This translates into CASSRKTGGTEAFF.

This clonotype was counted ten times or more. The CDR3 DNA reads as TGTGCCAGCAGCTCGGGACAGGGGGCTCCTATGAACACTGAAGCTTTCTTT. As protein: CASSSGQGAPMNTEAFF. This chain connects TRBV7-6 to TRBJ1-1; TRBD1 aligns across 12 bases. Trimming cost V 4 bases and J 0 bases; bases outside gene matches: 6. CDR1 and CDR2 from the germline V gene are SGHVS and FNYEAQ. The CDR3 totals 17 residues. Full variable domain (missing parts from reference TRBV7-6 and TRBJ1-1): GAGVSQSPRYKVTKRGQDVALRCDPISGHVSLYWYRQALGQGPEFLTYFNYEAQQDKSGLPNDRFSAERPEGSISTLTIQRTEQRDSAMYRCASSSGQGAPMNTEAFFGQGTRLTVV.

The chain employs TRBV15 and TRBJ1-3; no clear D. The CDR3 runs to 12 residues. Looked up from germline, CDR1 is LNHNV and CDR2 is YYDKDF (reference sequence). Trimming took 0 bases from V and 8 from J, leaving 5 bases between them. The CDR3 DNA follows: TGTGCCACCAGCAGAGATGTTGACACCATATATTTT. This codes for CATSRDVDTIYF. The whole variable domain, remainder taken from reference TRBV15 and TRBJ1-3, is DAMVIQNPRYQVTQFGKPVTLSCSQTLNHNVMYWYQQKSSQAPKLLFHYYDKDFNNEADTPDNFQSRRPNTSFCFLDIRSPGLGDTAMYLCATSRDVDTIYFGEGSWLTVV.

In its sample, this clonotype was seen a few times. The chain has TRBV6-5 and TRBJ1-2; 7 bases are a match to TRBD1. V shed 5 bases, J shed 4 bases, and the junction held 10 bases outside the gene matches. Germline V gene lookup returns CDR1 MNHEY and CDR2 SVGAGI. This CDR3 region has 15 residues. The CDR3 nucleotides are TGTGCCAGCAGTGAATGGCAGGGGGAATTCTATGGCTACACCTTC. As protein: CASSEWQGEFYGYTF.

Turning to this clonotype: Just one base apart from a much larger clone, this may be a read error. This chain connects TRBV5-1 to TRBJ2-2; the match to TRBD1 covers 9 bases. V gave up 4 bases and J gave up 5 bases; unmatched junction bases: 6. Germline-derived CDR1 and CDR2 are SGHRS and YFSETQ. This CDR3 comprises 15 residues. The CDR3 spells CASSIGQGCTGELFF. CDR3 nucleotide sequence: TGCGCCAGCAGCATCGGACAGGGGTGTACCGGGGAGCTGTTTTTT.

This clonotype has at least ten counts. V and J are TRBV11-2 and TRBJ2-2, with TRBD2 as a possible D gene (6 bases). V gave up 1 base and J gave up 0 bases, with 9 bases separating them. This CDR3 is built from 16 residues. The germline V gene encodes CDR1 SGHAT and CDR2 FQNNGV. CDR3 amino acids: CASSLAGATNTGELFF. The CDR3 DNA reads TGTGCCAGCAGCTTAGCGGGAGCGACGAACACCGGGGAGCTGTTTTTT.

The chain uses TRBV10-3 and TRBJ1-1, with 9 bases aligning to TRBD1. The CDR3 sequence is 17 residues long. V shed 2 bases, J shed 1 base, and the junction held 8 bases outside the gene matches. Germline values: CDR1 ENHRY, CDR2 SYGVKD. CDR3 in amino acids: CAISESWDREQNTEAFF. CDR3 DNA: TGTGCCATCAGTGAGAGTTGGGACAGGGAGCAGAACACTGAAGCTTTCTTT.

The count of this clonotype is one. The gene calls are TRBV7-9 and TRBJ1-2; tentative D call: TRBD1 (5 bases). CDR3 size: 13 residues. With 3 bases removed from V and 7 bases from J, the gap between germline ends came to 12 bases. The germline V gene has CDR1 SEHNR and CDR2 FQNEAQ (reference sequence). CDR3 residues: CASSFVGAGGYTF. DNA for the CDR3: TGTGCCAGCAGCTTCGTTGGGGCCGGTGGCTACACCTTC. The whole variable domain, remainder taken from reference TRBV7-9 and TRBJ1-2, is DTGVSQNPRHKITKRGQNVTFRCDPISEHNRLYWYRQTLGQGPEFLTYFQNEAQLEKSRLLSDRFSAERPKGSFSTLEIQRTEQGDSAMYLCASSFVGAGGYTFGSGTRLTVV.

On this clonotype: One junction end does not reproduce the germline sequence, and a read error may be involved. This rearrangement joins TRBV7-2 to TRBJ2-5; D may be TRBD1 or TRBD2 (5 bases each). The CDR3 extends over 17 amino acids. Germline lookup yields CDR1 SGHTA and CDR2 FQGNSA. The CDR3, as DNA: TGTGCCAGCAGTCCTAGTCCGGGAACAGGCACTCAAGGGACCCAGTACTTC. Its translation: CASSPSPGTGTQGTQYF.

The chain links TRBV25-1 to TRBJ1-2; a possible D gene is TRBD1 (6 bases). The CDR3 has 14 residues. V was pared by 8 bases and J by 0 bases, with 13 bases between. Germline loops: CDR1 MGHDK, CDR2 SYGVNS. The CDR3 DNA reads TGTGCCAGCGAAAGGACAGAAGCTAACTATGGCTACACCTTC. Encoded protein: CASERTEANYGYTF.

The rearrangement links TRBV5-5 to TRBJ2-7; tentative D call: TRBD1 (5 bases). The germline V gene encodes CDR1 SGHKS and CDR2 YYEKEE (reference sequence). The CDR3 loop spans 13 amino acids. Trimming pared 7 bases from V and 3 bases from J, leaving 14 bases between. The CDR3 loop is CASGPGQIYEQYF. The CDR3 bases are TGTGCCAGCGGCCCCGGACAAATCTACGAGCAGTACTTC.